The clone carrying this TCR beta chain was recorded a few times. Its antigen is not identified. This sample is part of a study of cytomegalovirus exposure and HLA in healthy donors. Findings of the study overall: The dataset shows that most TCR sequences were rare, while some public TCRs occurred in many donors.

V lost 5 bases and J lost 5, with 15 bases in between. The CDR3 runs 14 residues. Germline lookup yields CDR1 SGHNT and CDR2 YENEEA. Although they were nominally healthy when sampled, donors likely had unrecorded immune exposures. It was with 60 Vbeta and 13 Jbeta primers that the PCR ran. Libraries were prepared by immunoSEQ multiplex PCR; TCRdb keeps only in-frame clonotypes and omits some of them. Among roughly 200,000 clones listed, about an eighth were seen once. The chain links TRBV11-3 to TRBJ1-1; D is perhaps TRBD1 (5 bases). The sample comprised PBMCs. The TCR comes from a man aged 50-60 years in good health and CMV-seropositive. CDR3 DNA: TGTGCCAGCAGCGTCGTGGCCGGGGGGACTGAAGCTTTCTTT. Protein product: CASSVVAGGTEAFF.